This T cell receptor (beta chain) stems from a study of T-cell reconstitution after alpha-beta-depleted transplantation in children. Unique molecular identifiers were incorporated when the TCRbeta library was constructed. TCRdb reanalysed the PCR reads using MiXCR and keeps one entry per CDR3 protein. The table has about 300,000 distinct CDR3 sequences, over 7% seen once. Study-wide findings and caveats: About two months after transplant, alpha-beta T cells reportedly came from several hundred expanded graft clones. Counts and diversity of T cells one year after transplant came mostly from newly produced T cells. Surviving recipient T cells and thymic progenitors underlay high day-60 TCRbeta diversity in some patients.

This clonotype was seen many times. Its antigen is unidentified. The V gene's germline CDR1 is SGHTA and CDR2 FQGNSA. The CDR3 loop spans 15 amino acids. V gave up 2 bases and J gave up 2 bases; unmatched junction bases: 4. The sample in question was peripheral blood, obtained 360 days after TCRalphabeta/CD19-depleted stem cell transplant. The chain joins TRBV7-2 to TRBJ2-7; 9 bases fit TRBD2. The clonotype comes from a female patient aged 2-9 years who had a stem cell transplant for Fanconi anemia, so the T cells may come from the graft donor. This CDR3 is CASSLRLAGAYEQYF. In DNA form, the CDR3 reads TGTGCCAGCAGCTTAAGGTTAGCGGGAGCCTACGAGCAGTACTTC. The full variable domain, its missing parts supplied by reference TRBV7-2 and TRBJ2-7, is GAGVSQSPSNKVTEKGKDVELRCDPISGHTALYWYRQSLGQGLEFLIYFQGNSAPDKSGLPSDRFSAERTGGSVSTLTIQRTQQEDSAVYLCASSLRLAGAYEQYFGPGTRLTVT.